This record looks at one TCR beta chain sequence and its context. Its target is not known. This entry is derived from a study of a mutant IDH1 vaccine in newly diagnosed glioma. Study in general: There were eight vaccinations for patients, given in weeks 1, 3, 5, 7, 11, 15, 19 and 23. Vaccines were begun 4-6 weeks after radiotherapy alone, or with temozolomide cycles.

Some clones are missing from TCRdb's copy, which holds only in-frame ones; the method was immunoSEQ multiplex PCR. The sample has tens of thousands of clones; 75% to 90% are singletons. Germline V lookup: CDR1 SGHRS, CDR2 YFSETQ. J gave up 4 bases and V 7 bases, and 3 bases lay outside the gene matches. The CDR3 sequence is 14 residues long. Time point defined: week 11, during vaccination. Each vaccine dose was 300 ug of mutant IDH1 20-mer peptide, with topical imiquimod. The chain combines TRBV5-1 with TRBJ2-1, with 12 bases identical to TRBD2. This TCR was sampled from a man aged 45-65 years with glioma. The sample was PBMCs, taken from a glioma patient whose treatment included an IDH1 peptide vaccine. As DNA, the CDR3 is TGCGCCAGCGGAACTAGCGGGGGGTACAATGAGCAGTTCTTC. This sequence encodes CASGTSGGYNEQFF.